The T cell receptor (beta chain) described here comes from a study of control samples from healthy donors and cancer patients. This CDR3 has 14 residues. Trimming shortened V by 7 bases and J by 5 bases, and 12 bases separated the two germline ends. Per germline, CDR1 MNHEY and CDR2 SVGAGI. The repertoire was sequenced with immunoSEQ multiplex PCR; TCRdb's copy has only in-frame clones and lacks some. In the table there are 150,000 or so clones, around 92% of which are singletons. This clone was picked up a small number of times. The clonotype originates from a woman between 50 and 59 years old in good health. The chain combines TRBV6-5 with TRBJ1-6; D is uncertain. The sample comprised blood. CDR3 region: CASKIGSHNSPLHF. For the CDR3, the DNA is TGTGCCAGCAAAATCGGGTCACATAATTCACCCCTCCACTTT.